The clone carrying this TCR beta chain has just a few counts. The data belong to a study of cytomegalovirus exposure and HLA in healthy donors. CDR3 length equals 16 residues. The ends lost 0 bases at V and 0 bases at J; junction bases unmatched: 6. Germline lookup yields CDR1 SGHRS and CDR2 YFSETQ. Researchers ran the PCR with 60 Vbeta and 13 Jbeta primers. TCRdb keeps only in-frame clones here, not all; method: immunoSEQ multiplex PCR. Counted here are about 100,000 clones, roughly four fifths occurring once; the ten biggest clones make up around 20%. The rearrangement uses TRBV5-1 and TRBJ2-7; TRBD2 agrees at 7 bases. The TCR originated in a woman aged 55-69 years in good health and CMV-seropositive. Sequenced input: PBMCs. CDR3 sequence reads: CASSLDSSGSSYEQYF. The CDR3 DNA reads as TGCGCCAGCAGCTTGGACTCTAGCGGTAGCTCCTACGAGCAGTACTTC.